This TCR beta chain is from a study of beta chain features in type 1 diabetes. The overall study: Examination of sorted cells across all samples involved more than 85,000,000 cells.

As concerns this clone: Its antigen is unidentified.

The V and J ends lost 2 bases and 4 bases, in that order; junction bases with no gene match: 9. In germline, CDR1 is MNHEY, CDR2 SVGAGI. The CDR3 spans 16 residues. All of the isolated RNA was reverse transcribed, so expressed TCRB transcripts were sequenced. Some clones are missing from TCRdb's copy, which holds only in-frame ones; the method was immunoSEQ multiplex PCR. The sample carries hundreds of thousands of clones, 11% to 15% recorded once. General study results and limits: Compared to healthy donors, patients appeared to have naive, central memory and Treg TCRB repertoires that were more alike.

Sample: naive CD4+ T cells from blood. The receptor was derived from a woman aged 40 to 49 in good health. This rearrangement joins TRBV6-5 to TRBJ1-1; 8 positions match TRBD1. The CDR3 spells CASSYGRDRFATEAFF. The CDR3 DNA follows: TGTGCCAGCAGTTACGGACGGGACAGGTTCGCCACTGAAGCTTTCTTT.